The 2 T cell receptor beta chains below come from one sample, sequenced in a study of cytomegalovirus exposure and HLA in healthy donors. The study ran its PCR with 60 Vbeta and 13 Jbeta primers. Using immunoSEQ multiplex PCR, the repertoire was profiled, and TCRdb retains in-frame clones only, with some absent. Counted here are roughly 150,000 clones, approximately 80% occurring once; the ten biggest clones make up 1.5%. Sequencing input: PBMCs. Receptor source: a woman aged 18 to 35 in good health and CMV-seronegative.

The chain uses TRBV11-3 and TRBJ1-4; maybe TRBD1 (5 bases). The V and J ends lost 5 bases and 6 bases respectively, with 16 bases between them. Germline assignment: CDR1 SGHNT and CDR2 YENEEA. CDR3 length: 15 residues. Here the CDR3 reads CASSGIREDHEKLFF. CDR3 coding DNA: TGTGCCAGCAGCGGCATCAGGGAGGATCATGAAAAACTGTTTTTT.

The V and J genes are TRBV6-1 and TRBJ2-7, with TRBD1 identical over 9 bases. This CDR3 is 14 amino acids long. V was pared by 10 bases and J by 7 bases, with 14 bases of the junction left unmatched. Germline CDR1 and CDR2: MNHNS and SASEGT. This chain's CDR3 is CATLGQGDSGEQYF. The CDR3 nucleotides are TGTGCCACCCTGGGACAGGGCGATTCGGGGGAGCAGTACTTC.